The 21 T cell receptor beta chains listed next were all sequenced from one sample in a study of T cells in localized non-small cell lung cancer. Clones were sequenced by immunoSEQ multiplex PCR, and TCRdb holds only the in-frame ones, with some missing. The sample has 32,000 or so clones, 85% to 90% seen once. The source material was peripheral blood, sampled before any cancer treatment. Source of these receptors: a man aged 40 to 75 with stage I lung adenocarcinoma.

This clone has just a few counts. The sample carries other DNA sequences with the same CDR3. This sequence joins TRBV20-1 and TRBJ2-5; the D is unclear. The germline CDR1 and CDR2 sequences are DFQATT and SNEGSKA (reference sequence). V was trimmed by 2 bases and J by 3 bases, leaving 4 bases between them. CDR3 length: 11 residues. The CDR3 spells CSARSEETQYF. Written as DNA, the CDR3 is TGCAGTGCTAGATCGGAAGAGACCCAGTACTTC.

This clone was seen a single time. CDR3 loop: CASGFQGAAFF. The CDR3 nucleotides are TGTGCCAGCGGTTTTCAGGGAGCCGCTTTCTTT. The genes are TRBV6-1 and TRBJ1-1; D may be TRBD1 (5 bases). V gave up 8 bases and J gave up 11 bases, with 15 bases separating them. The CDR3 runs to 11 residues. Germline V gives CDR1 MNHNS, CDR2 SASEGT.

CDR3 region: CASRNRVFTEAFF. In nucleotides, the CDR3 is TGTGCCAGTAGAAACAGGGTCTTCACTGAAGCTTTCTTT. The chain uses TRBV19 and TRBJ1-1, with D possibly TRBD1 on 6 matching bases. V was shortened by 6 bases and J by 4 bases, with 12 bases between the two germline ends. Germline CDR1 reads LNHDA; CDR2 reads SQIVND (reference sequence). The CDR3 length is 13 residues.

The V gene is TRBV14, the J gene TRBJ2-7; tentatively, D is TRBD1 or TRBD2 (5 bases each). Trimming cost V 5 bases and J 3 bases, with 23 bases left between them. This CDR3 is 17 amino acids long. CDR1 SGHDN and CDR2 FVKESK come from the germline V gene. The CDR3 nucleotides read TGTGCCAGCAGCACTCACCGGGACCCCCGGATCAGCTACGAGCAGTACTTC. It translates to CASSTHRDPRISYEQYF.

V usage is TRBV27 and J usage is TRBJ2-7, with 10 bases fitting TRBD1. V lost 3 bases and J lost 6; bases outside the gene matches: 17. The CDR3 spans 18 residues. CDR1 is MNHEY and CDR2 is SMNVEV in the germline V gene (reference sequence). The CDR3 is CASSFPPTQGQGVSEQYF. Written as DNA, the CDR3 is TGTGCCAGCAGTTTCCCACCCACGCAAGGACAGGGGGTTAGCGAGCAGTACTTC.

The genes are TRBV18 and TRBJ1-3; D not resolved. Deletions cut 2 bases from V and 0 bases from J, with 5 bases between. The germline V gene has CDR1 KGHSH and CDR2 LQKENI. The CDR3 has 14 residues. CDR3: CASSPGSSGNTIYF. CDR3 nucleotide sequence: TGTGCCAGCTCACCAGGCAGCTCTGGAAACACCATATATTTT.

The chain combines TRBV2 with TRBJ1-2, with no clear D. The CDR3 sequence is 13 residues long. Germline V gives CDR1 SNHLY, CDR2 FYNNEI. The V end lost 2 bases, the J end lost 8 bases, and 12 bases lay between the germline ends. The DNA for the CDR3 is TGTGCCAGCAGTGAAAGTAAGGTGGTAGGCTACACCTTC. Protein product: CASSESKVVGYTF.

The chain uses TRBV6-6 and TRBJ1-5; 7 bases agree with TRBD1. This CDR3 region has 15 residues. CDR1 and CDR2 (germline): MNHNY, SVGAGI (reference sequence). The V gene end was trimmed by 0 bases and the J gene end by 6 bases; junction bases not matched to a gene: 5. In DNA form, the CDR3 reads TGTGCCAGCAGTTACTCTAAGGGGGCGGGTCAGCCCCAGCATTTT. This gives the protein CASSYSKGAGQPQHF.

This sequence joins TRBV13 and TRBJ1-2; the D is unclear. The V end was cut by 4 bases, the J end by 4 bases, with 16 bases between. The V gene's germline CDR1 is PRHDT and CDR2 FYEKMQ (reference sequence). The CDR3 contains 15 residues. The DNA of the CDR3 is TGTGCCAGCAGCTCATTGGGTGGACGGGTCTATGGCTACACCTTC. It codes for CASSSLGGRVYGYTF.

CDR3 amino acids: CARRTASTDTQYF. The CDR3 DNA reads as TGTGCTAGGCGGACAGCCTCCACAGATACGCAGTATTTT. The chain employs TRBV2 and TRBJ2-3; D perhaps matches TRBD1 (6 bases). CDR3 size: 13 residues. The germline CDR1 and CDR2 sequences are SNHLY and FYNNEI.

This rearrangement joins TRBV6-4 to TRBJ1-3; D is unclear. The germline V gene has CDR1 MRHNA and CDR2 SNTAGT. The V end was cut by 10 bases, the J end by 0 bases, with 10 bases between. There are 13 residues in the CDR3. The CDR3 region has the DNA TGTGCCACCTCATCGGGCTCTGGAAACACCATATATTTT. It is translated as CATSSGSGNTIYF.

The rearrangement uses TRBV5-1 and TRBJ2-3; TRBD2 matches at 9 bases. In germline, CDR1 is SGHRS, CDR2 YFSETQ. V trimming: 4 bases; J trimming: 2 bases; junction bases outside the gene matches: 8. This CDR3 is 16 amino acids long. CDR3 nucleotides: TGCGCCAGCAGCCCGCCCCAGCGGGGGGTCACAGATACGCAGTATTTT. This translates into CASSPPQRGVTDTQYF.

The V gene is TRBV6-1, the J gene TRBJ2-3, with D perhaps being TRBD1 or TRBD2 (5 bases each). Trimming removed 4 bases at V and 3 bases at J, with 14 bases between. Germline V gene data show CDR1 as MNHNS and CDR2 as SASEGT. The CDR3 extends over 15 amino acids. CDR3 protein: CASSGSGTNTDTQYF. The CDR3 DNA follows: TGTGCCAGCAGTGGCTCCGGGACCAATACAGATACGCAGTATTTT.

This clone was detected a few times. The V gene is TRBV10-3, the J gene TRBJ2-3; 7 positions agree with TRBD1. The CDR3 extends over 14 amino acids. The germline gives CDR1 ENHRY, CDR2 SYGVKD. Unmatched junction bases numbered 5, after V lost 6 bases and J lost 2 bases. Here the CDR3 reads CAIRPGQNTDTQYF. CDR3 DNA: TGTGCCATCAGGCCGGGACAGAACACAGATACGCAGTATTTT.

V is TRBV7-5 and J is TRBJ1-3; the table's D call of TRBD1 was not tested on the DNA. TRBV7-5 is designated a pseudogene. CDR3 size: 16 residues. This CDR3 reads CVRSLGAQGYGNTIYF. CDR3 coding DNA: TGTGTCAGAAGCTTAGGGGCCCAGGGGTATGGAAACACCATATATTTT.

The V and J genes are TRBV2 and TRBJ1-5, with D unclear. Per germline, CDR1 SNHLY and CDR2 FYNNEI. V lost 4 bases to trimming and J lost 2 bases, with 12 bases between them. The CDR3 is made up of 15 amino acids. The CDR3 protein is CASSGRTAGNQPQHF. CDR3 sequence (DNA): TGTGCCAGCAGTGGAAGGACGGCCGGCAATCAGCCCCAGCATTTT. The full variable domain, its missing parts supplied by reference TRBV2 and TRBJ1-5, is EPEVTQTPSHQVTQMGQEVILRCVPISNHLYFYWYRQILGQKVEFLVSFYNNEISEKSEIFDDQFSVERPDGSNFTLKIRSTKLEDSAMYFCASSGRTAGNQPQHFGDGTRLSIL.

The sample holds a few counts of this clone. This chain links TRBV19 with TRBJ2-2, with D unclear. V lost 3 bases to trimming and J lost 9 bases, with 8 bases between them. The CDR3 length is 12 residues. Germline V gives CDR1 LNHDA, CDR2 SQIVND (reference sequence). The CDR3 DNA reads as TGTGCCAGTAGTATCGGGTCGTGGGAGCTGTTTTTT. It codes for CASSIGSWELFF.

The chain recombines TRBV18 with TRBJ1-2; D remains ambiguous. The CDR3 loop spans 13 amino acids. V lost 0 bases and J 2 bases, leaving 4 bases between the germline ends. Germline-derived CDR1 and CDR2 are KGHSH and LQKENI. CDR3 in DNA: TGTGCCAGCTCACCACCGTCGAACTATGGCTACACCTTC. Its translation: CASSPPSNYGYTF. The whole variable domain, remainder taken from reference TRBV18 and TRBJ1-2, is NAGVMQNPRHLVRRRGQEARLRCSPMKGHSHVYWYRQLPEEGLKFMVYLQKENIIDESGMPKERFSAEFPKEGPSILRIQQVVRGDSAAYFCASSPPSNYGYTFGSGTRLTVV.

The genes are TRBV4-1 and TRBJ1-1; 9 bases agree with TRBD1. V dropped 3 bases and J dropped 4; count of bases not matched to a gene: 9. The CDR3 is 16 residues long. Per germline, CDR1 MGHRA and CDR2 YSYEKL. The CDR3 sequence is CASSQDPGTGFTEAFF. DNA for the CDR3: TGCGCCAGCAGCCAGGACCCCGGGACAGGGTTCACTGAAGCTTTCTTT.

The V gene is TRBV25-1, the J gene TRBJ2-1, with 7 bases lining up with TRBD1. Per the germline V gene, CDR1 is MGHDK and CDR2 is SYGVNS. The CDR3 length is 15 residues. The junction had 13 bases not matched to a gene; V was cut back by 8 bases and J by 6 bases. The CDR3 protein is CASGFRTGFGNEQFF. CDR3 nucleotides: TGTGCCAGCGGCTTTCGGACAGGTTTTGGCAATGAGCAGTTCTTC.

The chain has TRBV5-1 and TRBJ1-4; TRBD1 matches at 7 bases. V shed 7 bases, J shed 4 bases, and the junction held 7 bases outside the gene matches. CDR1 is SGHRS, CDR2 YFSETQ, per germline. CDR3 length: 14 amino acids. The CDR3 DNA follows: TGCGCCAGCCGGCGGGACAGCTATAATGAAAAACTGTTTTTT. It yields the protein CASRRDSYNEKLFF.